A selection of T cell receptor beta chains follows, all from one sample in a study of blood T cell repertoires in COVID-19. Repertoires were generated with immunoSEQ multiplex PCR, while TCRdb's copy carries only in-frame clones and drops some. The repertoire holds about 100,000 clones, roughly 90% seen once, with roughly 7.4% in the top ten. The sample was peripheral blood. Receptor source: a man aged 25-40 years in a cohort sampled during active COVID-19. CDR3s include the opening cysteine and the closing phenylalanine or tryptophan. The order of the fields is clone size, D gene, V gene, J gene, CDR3 DNA, CDR3 protein. D genes are given only for firm matches. Clone size, where shown, is once, few, many, or a class for clones that have expanded.

>once|NA|TRBV7-3|TRBJ2-6
TGTGCCAGCAGCTTAGTAGCCCAGAGCTCTGGGGCCAACGTCCTGACTTTC
CASSLVAQSSGANVLTF
>NA|NA|TRBV5-4|TRBJ1-1
TGTGCCAGCAGACACGACATCGACACTGAAGCTTTCTTT
CASRHDIDTEAFF
>NA|NA|TRBV18|TRBJ2-7
TGTGCCAGCTCACCTGCAGGGTCCTACGAGCAGTACTTC
CASSPAGSYEQYF
>NA|TRBD1|TRBV5-4|TRBJ1-5
TGTGCCAGCAGCGTCGCCGGGACAGGCAATCAGCCCCAGCATTTT
CASSVAGTGNQPQHF
>NA|NA|TRBV9|TRBJ1-1
TGTGCCAGCAGCGTAGATGGGGGAGGCGGCCACACTGAAGCTTTCTTT
CASSVDGGGGHTEAFF
>NA|NA|TRBV3-1/TRBV3-2|TRBJ1-3
TGTGCCAGCAGCCAAGAGGGGGGCTCTGGAAACACCATATATTTT
CASSQEGGSGNTIYF
>NA|TRBD1|TRBV5-1|TRBJ1-6
TGCGCCAGCAGCTCGAGGACAGGGGATAATTCACCCCTCCACTTT
CASSSRTGDNSPLHF
>NA|NA|TRBV3-1/TRBV3-2|TRBJ2-7
TGTGCCAGCAGCCAAGATGGGGGCATCATCTACGAGCAGTACTTC
CASSQDGGIIYEQYF
>once|TRBD2|TRBV27|TRBJ2-3
TGTGCCAGCAGTACGGGAGGCAGGGGCACAGATACGCAGTATTTT
CASSTGGRGTDTQYF
>few|TRBD2|TRBV11-2|TRBJ2-5
TGTGCCAGCAGCTTACATGGGGGGGGACAGACCCAGTACTTC
CASSLHGGGQTQYF
>NA|TRBD1|TRBV7-2|TRBJ2-7
TGTGCCAGCAGCTCACAATTCGCCGGGACAGGGGGCTACGAGCAGTACTTC
CASSSQFAGTGGYEQYF
>NA|NA|TRBV10-3|TRBJ2-7
TGTGCCATCGGCAGGGCAGCAGAGCAGTACTTC
CAIGRAAEQYF
>NA|NA|TRBV5-1|TRBJ2-3
TGCGCCAGCAGCGAGGTGGCGGAGAGCACAGATACGCAGTATTTT
CASSEVAESTDTQYF
>NA|NA|TRBV16|TRBJ1-2
TGTGCCAGCAGCCTTTCGCGTTATGGCTACACCTTC
CASSLSRYGYTF
>NA|NA|TRBV4-1|TRBJ1-1
TGCGCCAGCAGCCTCAGCCAGGGGAACACTGAAGCTTTCTTT
CASSLSQGNTEAFF
>NA|NA|TRBV12-3/TRBV12-4|TRBJ2-5
TGTGCCAGCAGTCGACAGGCCCAAGAGACCCAGTACTTC
CASSRQAQETQYF